This T cell receptor beta chain was identified in a study of blood T cell repertoires in COVID-19. Turning to the study itself: Whether acute or convalescent, the COVID-19 samples came from the United States, Italy and Spain. In each case, the material was cDNA or gDNA derived from T cells, B-cell-depleted T cells, or PBMCs.

The V gene's germline CDR1 is LNHDA and CDR2 SQIVND (reference sequence). With 5 bases removed from V and 3 bases from J, the gap between germline ends came to 16 bases. There are 15 residues in the CDR3. In the source study's methods: The authors estimated nucleated cell counts from reference gene primer amplification. Here immunoSEQ multiplex PCR was the method, and the copy in TCRdb shows in-frame clones only, minus some. That table is the source of V, J and clone size, and D and trimming were worked out from the DNA. Of around 260,000 clones listed, over 80% are singletons. The chain has TRBV19 and TRBJ1-1; no definite D call. The receptor comes from a woman aged 40 to 50 who had recovered from COVID-19. Sequencing input: peripheral blood. Written as DNA, the CDR3 is TGTGCCAGTAGTCCCCGAACGCGAGGAGACACTGAAGCTTTCTTT. This translates into CASSPRTRGDTEAFF.